The 11 T cell receptor beta chains below all came from one sample that was sequenced in a study of T cell repertoires in cytomegalovirus infection. TCRdb processed the reads anew with MiXCR; each CDR3 protein has one entry. The data show roughly 150,000 distinct CDR3 sequences, approximately 30% seen once. These receptors have no known antigen. The sequencing used CD8+ T cells from cultured PBMCs, collected from culture after CMV antigen stimulation. These receptors were collected from a human donor in good health (CMV status not recorded). Some clones in this sample may be carry-over from other donors' samples.

This clonotype showed up just a few times. The V gene is TRBV12-3 or TRBV12-4, the J gene TRBJ1-1; D is possibly TRBD1 (5 bases). Trimming removed 7 bases from V and 0 bases from J, with 12 bases in between. There are 14 residues in the CDR3. In nucleotides, the CDR3 is TGTGCCAGCAACTGGGGCCTTATGAACACTGAAGCTTTCTTT. Residues: CASNWGLMNTEAFF.

This clonotype was seen more than once but under ten times. V is TRBV4-1 and J is TRBJ1-1; D unclear. Germline CDR1 reads MGHRA; CDR2 reads YSYEKL. This CDR3 has 14 amino acids. Trimming pared 4 bases from V and 1 base from J, leaving 10 bases between. CDR3 loop: CASSPQRGNTEAFF. Here the CDR3 DNA reads TGCGCCAGCAGCCCACAGCGGGGGAACACTGAAGCTTTCTTT.

The CDR3 DNA reads TGTGCCAGCATTGGGGCAGGGTCCTACAATGAGCAGTTCTTC. Amino acids: CASIGAGSYNEQFF. V usage is TRBV7-9 and J usage is TRBJ2-1; D possibly corresponds to TRBD1 (5 bases). Germline V lookup: CDR1 SEHNR, CDR2 FQNEAQ (reference sequence). The CDR3 spans 14 residues. Trimming pared 7 bases from V and 1 base from J, leaving 11 bases between.

The rearrangement links TRBV19 to TRBJ2-1; D is possibly TRBD1 (6 bases). The CDR3 has 15 amino acids. Per germline, CDR1 LNHDA and CDR2 SQIVND (reference sequence). V lost 3 bases and J 4 bases, leaving 13 bases between the germline ends. The CDR3 DNA reads as TGTGCCAGTAGTATTCAGGGGATAGGGTACAATGAGCAGTTCTTC. Encoded protein: CASSIQGIGYNEQFF.

This rearrangement joins TRBV7-2 to TRBJ2-2; D not resolved. Trimming shortened V by 2 bases and J by 1 base, and 5 bases separated the two germline ends. From germline, CDR1 is SGHTA and CDR2 FQGNSA. This CDR3 is built from 14 residues. CDR3 region: CASSLLLNTGELFF. The DNA for the CDR3 is TGTGCCAGCAGCTTACTCCTGAACACCGGGGAGCTGTTTTTT.

The rearrangement uses TRBV5-1 and TRBJ2-7; TRBD1 is a possible D gene (5 bases). Germline V gives CDR1 SGHRS, CDR2 YFSETQ. The CDR3 spans 15 residues. The V gene lost 4 bases and the J gene lost 0 bases, with 14 bases spanning the gap. The CDR3: CASSPVDSPSYEQYF. DNA for the CDR3: TGCGCCAGCAGCCCGGTTGACAGTCCCTCCTACGAGCAGTACTTC.

The V and J genes are TRBV25-1 and TRBJ1-1; tentative D call: TRBD1 (6 bases). Trimming took off 2 bases at V and 3 bases at J, with 13 bases between the two ends. This CDR3 is built from 15 residues. Germline V gene sequence: CDR1 MGHDK, CDR2 SYGVNS. CDR3 DNA: TGTGCCAGCAGTGAAACAGGGACTCTCTACACTGAAGCTTTCTTT. Its translation is CASSETGTLYTEAFF.

This rearrangement joins TRBV19 to TRBJ1-3, with 8 bases fitting TRBD1. The CDR3 has 16 amino acids. Germline-derived CDR1 and CDR2 are LNHDA and SQIVND (reference sequence). Trimming cost V 3 bases and J 0 bases; bases outside gene matches: 4. The CDR3 DNA follows: TGTGCCAGTAGTATGGGCCAGGGGGCCTCTGGAAACACCATATATTTT. It yields the protein CASSMGQGASGNTIYF.

This clonotype came up once. The chain is built from TRBV7-9 and TRBJ1-1; 7 bases align to TRBD1. The junction had 7 bases not matched to a gene; V was cut back by 5 bases and J by 4 bases. This CDR3 region has 14 residues. Per the germline V gene, CDR1 is SEHNR and CDR2 is FQNEAQ (reference sequence). The CDR3 is CASSPQGDPTEAFF. CDR3 bases: TGTGCCAGCAGCCCCCAGGGGGACCCCACTGAAGCTTTCTTT.

This clonotype came up a few times. The V gene is TRBV6-4, the J gene TRBJ2-3; the D call may be TRBD1 or TRBD2 (5 bases each). In germline, CDR1 is MRHNA, CDR2 SNTAGT. The CDR3 consists of 13 residues. The V and J ends lost 0 bases and 11 bases respectively, with 12 bases between them. The CDR3 bases are TGTGCCAGCAGTGACTCCGGGACCCTCAAGCAGTATTTT. As protein: CASSDSGTLKQYF.

The rearrangement uses TRBV27 and TRBJ2-1; no clear D. Germline V gene lookup returns CDR1 MNHEY and CDR2 SMNVEV (reference sequence). The V end lost 6 bases, the J end lost 2 bases, and 14 bases lay between the germline ends. This CDR3 is 15 amino acids long. CDR3 residues: CASRQGSLTYNEQFF. The CDR3 coding sequence is TGTGCCAGCAGGCAAGGGTCGCTAACCTACAATGAGCAGTTCTTC.